Shown below are 7 T cell receptor beta chains from a single sample sequenced in a study of T cells in Graves' hyperthyroidism and ophthalmopathy. Amplified regions were TCR beta CDR3 sequences from RNA transcripts. A set of HTBI primers served as the primers for a first-round RT-PCR of the TCR CDR3. One entry per CDR3 protein, called by TCRdb with MiXCR from the multiplex PCR reads. Of hundreds of thousands of distinct CDR3 sequences in the sample, approximately 25% are singletons; the top ten hold under 40%. The source material was blood. The receptors originated from a woman aged 40 to 50 with Graves' ophthalmopathy.

This clonotype was observed at least ten times. J is TRBJ1-2 and V is TRBV7-8; 8 bases are a match to TRBD1. V lost 8 bases and J lost 5; bases outside the gene matches: 10. The CDR3 covers 14 residues. Germline CDR1 is SGHVS and CDR2 is FQNEAQ. CDR3 amino acids: CASRPGQGVYGYTF. The CDR3 region has the DNA TGTGCCAGCCGACCTGGACAGGGTGTTTATGGCTACACCTTC.

In this sample, this clonotype turned up many times. The rearrangement joins TRBV30 to TRBJ2-5, with D possibly being TRBD2 (6 bases). The CDR3 totals 13 residues. V was shortened by 8 bases and J by 2 bases, with 15 bases between the two germline ends. Germline CDR1 GTSNPN, CDR2 SVGIG (reference sequence). The CDR3 nucleotides are TGTGCCCTCGAGGGAGGCCCGCAAGAGACCCAGTACTTC. It translates to CALEGGPQETQYF.

This clonotype was seen at least ten times. This chain links TRBV5-4 with TRBJ2-7, with D uncertain. Germline loops: CDR1 SGHNT, CDR2 YYREEE (reference sequence). CDR3 length equals 14 residues. Trimming cost V 4 bases and J 4 bases, with 15 bases left between them. CDR3 sequence: CASSTFQAAYEQYF. The CDR3, as DNA: TGTGCCAGCAGCACCTTTCAGGCGGCTTACGAGCAGTACTTC.

At least ten counts were recorded for this clonotype. The rearrangement joins TRBV11-2 to TRBJ1-5; D is perhaps TRBD1 (6 bases). The ends were cut back, 1 base at V and 0 bases at J, with 13 bases in the middle. Germline CDR1 SGHAT, CDR2 FQNNGV. There are 17 residues in the CDR3. The CDR3 loop is CASSLVGTPYSNQPQHF. For the CDR3, the DNA is TGTGCCAGCAGCTTAGTTGGGACACCTTATAGCAATCAGCCCCAGCATTTT.

This clonotype showed up just once. This sequence joins TRBV6-1 and TRBJ2-7; 9 nucleotides line up with TRBD2. J lost 2 bases, V lost 7 bases, and 9 bases had no gene match. The CDR3 runs 15 residues. The germline V gene has CDR1 MNHNS and CDR2 SASEGT. The CDR3 DNA is TGTGCCAGCACTGCGAGACTAGCGGAGGCCTACGAGCAGTACTTC. Translated: CASTARLAEAYEQYF.

Ten or more counts support this clonotype. The rearrangement links TRBV6-1 to TRBJ2-5; TRBD1 aligns across 12 bases. With 6 bases clipped from V and 5 bases from J, the junction kept 7 bases outside the gene matches. The CDR3 has 15 amino acids. The germline V gene encodes CDR1 MNHNS and CDR2 SASEGT. The CDR3 nucleotides are TGTGCCAGCAGGGAGGCCGGGACAGGGGGCGAGACCCAGTACTTC. As protein: CASREAGTGGETQYF.

A word on this clonotype: A much larger clone sits a single nucleotide away, making a read error possible. The V and J genes are TRBV6-1 and TRBJ2-7, with D perhaps matching TRBD1 (6 bases). The CDR3 has 13 amino acids. CDR1 and CDR2 from the germline V gene are MNHNS and SASEGT. V gave up 7 bases and J gave up 5 bases, with 15 bases separating them. Written as DNA, the CDR3 is TGTGCCAGCAAGGTTATAGGGGACAACGAGCAGTACTTC. Protein product: CASKVIGDNEQYF.